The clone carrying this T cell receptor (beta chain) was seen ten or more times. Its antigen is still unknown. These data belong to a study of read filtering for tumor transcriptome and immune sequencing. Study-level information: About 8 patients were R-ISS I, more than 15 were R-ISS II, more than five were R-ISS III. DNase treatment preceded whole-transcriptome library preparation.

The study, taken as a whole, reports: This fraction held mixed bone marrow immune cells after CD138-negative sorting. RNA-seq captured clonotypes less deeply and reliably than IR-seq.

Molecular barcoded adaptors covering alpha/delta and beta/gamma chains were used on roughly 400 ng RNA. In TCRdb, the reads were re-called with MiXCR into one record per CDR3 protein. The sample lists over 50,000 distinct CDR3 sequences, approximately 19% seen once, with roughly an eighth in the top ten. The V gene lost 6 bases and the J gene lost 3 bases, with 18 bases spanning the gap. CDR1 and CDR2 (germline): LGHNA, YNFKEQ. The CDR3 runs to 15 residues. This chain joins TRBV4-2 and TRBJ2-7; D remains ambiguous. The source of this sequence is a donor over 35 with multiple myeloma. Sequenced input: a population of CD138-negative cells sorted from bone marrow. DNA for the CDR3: TGTGCCAGCAGTCCCAACCCCCACCTTCTCTACGAGCAGTACTTC. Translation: CASSPNPHLLYEQYF.